The 21 T cell receptor beta chains in this list originate from one sample, sequenced in a study of blood T cell repertoires in COVID-19. Only in-frame clones appear in the TCRdb table, and some are missing; sequencing was by immunoSEQ multiplex PCR. This sample has about 120,000 clones, with approximately 87% found just once. The sequencing sample was made of peripheral blood. All receptors derive from a man aged 25 to 40 with acute or convalescent COVID-19.

The chain recombines TRBV11-2 with TRBJ1-1, with a tentative D call TRBD1 (5 bases). The CDR3 sequence is 17 residues long. The V gene's germline CDR1 is SGHAT and CDR2 FQNNGV. V gave up 6 bases and J gave up 4 bases, with 24 bases separating them. Here the CDR3 reads CASSPVPGLSIGTEAFF. CDR3 in DNA: TGTGCCAGCAGTCCCGTCCCGGGACTTTCCATCGGCACTGAAGCTTTCTTT.

The rearrangement uses TRBV16 and TRBJ1-6, with 10 bases identical to TRBD1. Germline CDR1 KGHSY, CDR2 FQNENV. V shed 3 bases and J 5 bases; nucleotides not matched to a gene: 19. There are 21 residues in the CDR3. The CDR3 nucleotides are TGTGCCAGCAGCCAGACCCTATTCGGGACAGGGGTCGGGTTCGATAATTCACCCCTCCACTTT. Translated: CASSQTLFGTGVGFDNSPLHF.

This rearrangement joins TRBV19 to TRBJ2-2; D is undetermined. Germline V gene data show CDR1 as LNHDA and CDR2 as SQIVND (reference sequence). CDR3 length: 17 amino acids. V lost 2 bases to trimming and J lost 0 bases, with 13 bases between them. CDR3 sequence (DNA): TGTGCCAGTAGTATACAACCCCCCCAGGCGAACACCGGGGAGCTGTTTTTT. As protein: CASSIQPPQANTGELFF.

The genes are TRBV2 and TRBJ1-4; D might be TRBD1 (5 bases). Between the trimmed V and J ends, which lost 5 bases and 6 bases, there was a span of 28 bases. Germline lookup yields CDR1 SNHLY and CDR2 FYNNEI. The CDR3 length is 19 residues. CDR3 protein: CASSRNKYLRALDDEKLFF. The DNA of the CDR3 is TGTGCCAGCAGTCGCAACAAGTACCTCAGGGCTCTGGACGATGAAAAACTGTTTTTT.

The chain links TRBV4-3 to TRBJ1-5; D uncertain. Trimming took off 5 bases at V and 2 bases at J, with 10 bases between the two ends. This CDR3 spans 14 amino acids. CDR1 and CDR2 from the germline V gene are LGHNA and YSLEER. As DNA, the CDR3 is TGCGCCAGCAGCAGCGGAAGGGGCAATCAGCCCCAGCATTTT. This gives the protein CASSSGRGNQPQHF.

The V gene is TRBV14, the J gene TRBJ2-7, with unresolved D. Trimming removed 0 bases from V and 3 bases from J, with 12 bases in between. Per the germline V gene, CDR1 is SGHDN and CDR2 is FVKESK. The CDR3 has 15 residues. CDR3 region: CASSQENVANYEQYF. The CDR3 DNA is TGTGCCAGCAGCCAAGAGAACGTAGCCAACTACGAGCAGTACTTC. The variable domain in full, completed from reference TRBV14 and TRBJ2-7, reads EAGVTQFPSHSVIEKGQTVTLRCDPISGHDNLYWYRRVMGKEIKFLLHFVKESKQDESGMPNNRFLAERTGGTYSTLKVQPAELEDSGVYFCASSQENVANYEQYFGPGTRLTVT.

The chain combines TRBV29-1 with TRBJ2-1, with 8 bases lining up with TRBD2. J lost 6 bases, V lost 6 bases, and 16 bases had no gene match. The CDR3 has 16 residues. CDR1 and CDR2 from the germline V gene are SQVTM and ANQGSEA. This CDR3 is CSVDEFVAGSVNEQFF. CDR3 sequence (DNA): TGCAGCGTAGACGAATTTGTAGCGGGATCGGTCAATGAGCAGTTCTTC.

The chain combines TRBV3-1 (or the pseudogene TRBV3-2) with TRBJ2-3; possibly TRBD1 for D (5 bases). CDR1 is LGHDT, CDR2 YNNKEL, per germline (reference sequence). The CDR3 length is 14 residues. V was cut by 3 bases and J by 7 bases, with 14 bases left in between. The CDR3 sequence is CASSQNARVHTQYF. For the CDR3, the DNA is TGTGCCAGCAGCCAGAATGCCAGGGTACATACGCAGTATTTT.

The CDR3 nucleotides are TGCGCCAGCAGCCAACAGGGAGCAGTTGAAAAACTGTTTTTT. Protein product: CASSQQGAVEKLFF. The rearrangement uses TRBV5-1 and TRBJ1-4; D is perhaps TRBD1 (6 bases). Germline V gives CDR1 SGHRS, CDR2 YFSETQ. This CDR3 is 14 amino acids long. The V and J ends lost 4 bases and 7 bases respectively, with 14 bases between them. Drawing the rest from reference TRBV5-1 and TRBJ1-4, the complete variable domain is KAGVTQTPRYLIKTRGQQVTLSCSPISGHRSVSWYQQTPGQGLQFLFEYFSETQRNKGNFPGRFSGRQFSNSRSEMNVSTLELGDSALYLCASSQQGAVEKLFFGSGTQLSVL.

The rearrangement links TRBV30 to TRBJ1-1; D call uncertain. CDR3 length equals 11 residues. The germline V and J ends were trimmed by 3 bases and 7 bases, with 9 bases remaining between them. Looked up from germline, CDR1 is GTSNPN and CDR2 is SVGIG (reference sequence). The CDR3 nucleotides are TGTGCCTGGAGCCTCGGGTTTGAAGCTTTCTTT. Translated: CAWSLGFEAFF.

The CDR3 reads CASSQDHHANNELFF. The CDR3 nucleotides are TGCGCCAGCAGCCAAGATCATCACGCTAATAATGAACTGTTTTTT. This chain joins TRBV4-3 and TRBJ1-4; D gene uncertain. Trimming removed 0 bases from V and 12 bases from J, with 17 bases in between. This CDR3 contains 15 residues. Germline CDR1 LGHNA, CDR2 YSLEER.

The J gene is TRBJ2-3, the V gene TRBV2, with 13 bases lining up with TRBD2. CDR3 length: 21 amino acids. The germline V gene has CDR1 SNHLY and CDR2 FYNNEI. V dropped 3 bases and J dropped 2; count of bases not matched to a gene: 17. CDR3 residues: CASSERVYRLAGGGITDTQYF. The DNA for the CDR3 is TGTGCCAGCAGTGAGCGGGTTTACCGACTAGCGGGAGGAGGGATCACAGATACGCAGTATTTT. The whole variable domain, filled in from reference TRBV2 and TRBJ2-3, reads EPEVTQTPSHQVTQMGQEVILRCVPISNHLYFYWYRQILGQKVEFLVSFYNNEISEKSEIFDDQFSVERPDGSNFTLKIRSTKLEDSAMYFCASSERVYRLAGGGITDTQYFGPGTRLTVL.

The CDR3 sequence is CASSPRGGSPLHF. As DNA, the CDR3 is TGTGCCAGCAGCCCGCGGGGTGGTTCACCCCTCCACTTT. The chain couples TRBV3-1 (or the pseudogene TRBV3-2) to TRBJ1-6; D gene unclear. CDR1 is LGHDT and CDR2 is YNNKEL in the germline V gene (reference sequence). Trimming removed 4 bases from V and 9 bases from J, with 10 bases in between. CDR3 length: 13 residues.

DNA of the CDR3: TGTGCCAGCATGATGGACAGCTATGGCTACACCTTC. It specifies CASMMDSYGYTF. V and J are TRBV6-5 and TRBJ1-2; tentatively, D is TRBD1 (6 bases). V lost 7 bases and J lost 4, with 10 bases in between. This CDR3 region has 12 residues. Per the germline V gene, CDR1 is MNHEY and CDR2 is SVGAGI.

The CDR3 DNA reads as TGTGCCAGCAGCCCCTTGCCTAGCTCCTACGAGCAGTACGTC. This translates into CASSPLPSSYEQYV. The chain has TRBV6-5 and TRBJ2-7, with unresolved D. V was clipped by 6 bases and J by 0 bases, with 12 bases between them. The CDR3 is made up of 14 amino acids. Germline CDR1 is MNHEY and CDR2 is SVGAGI.

The rearrangement uses TRBV7-2 and TRBJ1-1; 7 bases map to TRBD1. The CDR3 contains 17 residues. V was clipped by 4 bases and J by 7 bases; unmatched bases: 18. Germline CDR1 is SGHTA and CDR2 is FQGNSA. Here the CDR3 DNA reads TGTGCCAGCAGCTCAGCTACATACGACGAGACAGGGAATGAAGCTTTCTTT. This translates into CASSSATYDETGNEAFF.

CDR3 sequence: CASSQVRGGRVGELFF. The CDR3 DNA is TGCGCCAGCAGCCAAGTCCGGGGGGGCCGCGTCGGGGAGCTGTTTTTT. The chain combines TRBV4-1 with TRBJ2-2; 8 nucleotides agree with TRBD2. This CDR3 has 16 residues. Germline V CDR1 and CDR2: MGHRA, YSYEKL. V was pared by 1 base and J by 7 bases, with 8 bases of the junction left unmatched.

The count of this clone is one. This chain links TRBV7-2 with TRBJ1-5; D is ambiguous. The CDR3 is 13 residues long. Germline V gene data show CDR1 as SGHTA and CDR2 as FQGNSA. The V end lost 2 bases, the J end lost 7 bases, and 9 bases lay between the germline ends. The CDR3 DNA follows: TGTGCCAGCAGCTTAAGTCCGGAGCAGCCCCAGCATTTT. Translating gives CASSLSPEQPQHF.

This chain connects TRBV15 to TRBJ2-2; D is perhaps TRBD2 (5 bases). V was shortened by 0 bases and J by 10 bases, with 15 bases between the two germline ends. This CDR3 has 15 residues. Germline assignment: CDR1 LNHNV and CDR2 YYDKDF (reference sequence). The CDR3: CATSRDRGSFVELFF. The CDR3 DNA reads TGTGCCACCAGCAGAGATCGGGGTAGCTTCGTGGAGCTGTTTTTT.

The chain joins TRBV6-2 or TRBV6-3 to TRBJ2-2; possible D gene TRBD2, 5 bases. The CDR3 totals 18 residues. Germline CDR1 is MNHEY and CDR2 is SVGEGT. V shed 0 bases and J shed 4 bases, with 18 bases lying between them. CDR3 amino acids: CASSYSPTTGLSTGELFF. The DNA of the CDR3 is TGTGCCAGCAGTTACTCCCCGACTACCGGCCTGAGCACCGGGGAGCTGTTTTTT.

This clone was counted between two and nine times. J is TRBJ2-7 and V is TRBV5-5, with 7 bases lining up with TRBD1. J was trimmed by 7 bases and V by 1 base; bases with no gene match: 14. The CDR3 sequence is 16 residues long. Germline V gene data show CDR1 as SGHKS and CDR2 as YYEKEE (reference sequence). Here the CDR3 DNA reads TGTGCCAGCAGCTTGAGGTCGAGAACAGGGGTGGGGGAGCAGTACGTC. Translation gives CASSLRSRTGVGEQYV.